This passage covers 30 T cell receptor beta chains from one sample sequenced in a study of T cell responses to AZD1222 COVID-19 vaccine. TCRdb keeps only in-frame clones here, not all; method: immunoSEQ multiplex PCR. Of about 83,000 clones in the sample, around 93% are singletons; the top ten hold around 28%. The sequenced sample was peripheral blood, obtained 28 days after the second AZD1222 dose. Receptors were obtained from an adult who received the AZD1222 COVID-19 vaccine.

The J gene is TRBJ2-1, the V gene TRBV6-4; TRBD1 is a possible D gene (8 bases). This CDR3 is 16 amino acids long. The germline gives CDR1 MRHNA, CDR2 SNTAGT. V lost 3 bases to trimming and J lost 3 bases, with 15 bases between them. As DNA, the CDR3 is TGTGCCAGCAGTGAACAGGGGGGGTCAGGCTACAATGAGCAGTTCTTC. This gives the protein CASSEQGGSGYNEQFF.

The rearrangement joins TRBV18 to TRBJ2-2; perhaps TRBD2 as D (6 bases). This CDR3 is 15 amino acids long. The V and J ends lost 3 bases and 1 base respectively, with 9 bases between them. CDR1 KGHSH and CDR2 LQKENI come from the germline V gene. Here the CDR3 reads CASSPTSQNTGELFF. CDR3 coding DNA: TGTGCCAGCTCACCGACTAGTCAGAACACCGGGGAGCTGTTTTTT.

V gene TRBV7-3 combines with J gene TRBJ2-7, with TRBD1 identical over 9 bases. The CDR3 sequence is 15 residues long. The germline V gene has CDR1 SGHTA and CDR2 FQGTGA. The ends lost 7 bases at V and 1 base at J; junction bases unmatched: 8. The CDR3 protein is CASTNRDRESYEQYF. DNA of the CDR3: TGTGCCAGCACCAACCGGGACAGGGAGTCCTACGAGCAGTACTTC.

V usage is TRBV19 and J usage is TRBJ2-3, with unresolved D. V lost 3 bases and J 0 bases, leaving 10 bases between the germline ends. Germline CDR1 is LNHDA and CDR2 is SQIVND (reference sequence). This CDR3 has 15 amino acids. The CDR3: CASSISRPSTDTQYF. CDR3 DNA sequence: TGTGCCAGTAGTATTTCCAGACCTAGCACAGATACGCAGTATTTT.

This clone was seen a handful of times. The chain carries TRBV5-3 and TRBJ1-1; tentative D call: TRBD1 (6 bases). TRBV5-3 is designated an ORF whose function remains uncertain. With 0 bases removed from V and 0 bases from J, the gap between germline ends came to 9 bases. The CDR3 is 15 amino acids. CDR3 region: CARSLVTGLNTEAFF. Written as DNA, the CDR3 is TGTGCCAGAAGCTTGGTGACAGGCTTGAACACTGAAGCTTTCTTT.

The chain has TRBV14 and TRBJ2-2; D is ambiguous. Germline V gene sequence: CDR1 SGHDN, CDR2 FVKESK. This CDR3 has 15 amino acids. The V end lost 2 bases, the J end lost 0 bases, and 7 bases lay between the germline ends. CDR3: CASSQSPANTGELFF. CDR3 bases: TGTGCCAGCAGCCAATCACCCGCGAACACCGGGGAGCTGTTTTTT.

This sequence joins TRBV5-1 and TRBJ1-1, with a weak D call TRBD1 (5 bases). The CDR3 loop spans 15 amino acids. Trimming left V 0 bases short and J 4 bases short, with 13 bases between. Per germline, CDR1 SGHRS and CDR2 YFSETQ. The CDR3 sequence is CASSLAGGGGTEAFF. The CDR3 coding sequence is TGCGCCAGCAGCTTGGCCGGGGGAGGAGGCACTGAAGCTTTCTTT.

The CDR3 reads CASSLSGTTFNEQFF. The CDR3 DNA sequence: TGTGCCAGCAGCTTGAGTGGGACCACCTTCAATGAGCAGTTCTTC. This sequence joins TRBV5-5 and TRBJ2-1; possibly TRBD1 or TRBD2 for D (5 bases each). This CDR3 spans 15 amino acids. Germline V gene data show CDR1 as SGHKS and CDR2 as YYEKEE (reference sequence). The V gene lost 1 base and the J gene lost 6 bases, with 14 bases spanning the gap. The full variable domain, in which reference TRBV5-5 and TRBJ2-1 provide the parts outside the CDR3, is DAGVTQSPTHLIKTRGQQVTLRCSPISGHKSVSWYQQVLGQGPQFIFQYYEKEERGRGNFPDRFSARQFPNYSSELNVNALLLGDSALYLCASSLSGTTFNEQFFGPGTRLTVL.

The genes are TRBV19 and TRBJ1-1; D is unresolved. Trimming removed 7 bases from V and 8 bases from J, with 11 bases in between. This CDR3 has 11 residues. Germline assignment: CDR1 LNHDA and CDR2 SQIVND (reference sequence). CDR3 in amino acids: CASKEWGEAFF. The CDR3 DNA follows: TGTGCCAGTAAGGAGTGGGGAGAAGCTTTCTTT.

V gene TRBV5-1 combines with J gene TRBJ1-3; TRBD1 matches 7 bases. The CDR3 length is 16 residues. Germline assignment: CDR1 SGHRS and CDR2 YFSETQ. Trimming took 0 bases from V and 0 from J; bases not matched to a gene: 3. Here the CDR3 DNA reads TGCGCCAGCAGCTTGGAGGGGGCCATCTCTGGAAACACCATATATTTT. Protein product: CASSLEGAISGNTIYF.

The rearrangement uses TRBV7-9 and TRBJ2-5; D is unclear. Trimming removed 0 bases from V and 2 bases from J, with 10 bases in between. Germline V lookup: CDR1 SEHNR, CDR2 FQNEAQ (reference sequence). The CDR3 has 15 residues. Here the CDR3 reads CASSLAGNQQETQYF. CDR3 DNA: TGTGCCAGCAGCTTAGCAGGGAATCAACAAGAGACCCAGTACTTC.

This chain's CDR3 is CASSHGLAGYNEQFF. The DNA for the CDR3 is TGTGCCAGCAGCCACGGACTAGCGGGTTACAATGAGCAGTTCTTC. The chain couples TRBV7-3 to TRBJ2-1; 11 positions agree with TRBD2. CDR1 is SGHTA and CDR2 is FQGTGA in the germline V gene. The CDR3 consists of 15 residues. The V segment lost 5 bases and the J segment 4 bases; nucleotides outside the gene matches: 4. Full variable domain (missing parts from reference TRBV7-3 and TRBJ2-1): GAGVSQTPSNKVTEKGKYVELRCDPISGHTALYWYRQSLGQGPEFLIYFQGTGAADDSGLPNDRFFAVRPEGSVSTLKIQRTERGDSAVYLCASSHGLAGYNEQFFGPGTRLTVL.

The chain combines TRBV28 with TRBJ1-2; TRBD1 is a possible D gene (6 bases). There are 15 residues in the CDR3. V gave up 2 bases and J gave up 4 bases, with 14 bases separating them. The germline CDR1 and CDR2 sequences are MDHEN and SYDVKM. CDR3 residues: CASSLGVGGIYGYTF. The CDR3 nucleotides read TGTGCCAGCAGTTTAGGGGTAGGGGGAATCTATGGCTACACCTTC.

The V call is TRBV6-2 or TRBV6-3, the J call TRBJ1-5; weak D call: TRBD1 (5 bases). The CDR3 covers 14 residues. CDR1 MNHEY and CDR2 SVGEGT come from the germline V gene. Between the trimmed V and J ends, which lost 2 bases and 3 bases, there was a span of 8 bases. CDR3 amino acids: CASSYRDLNQPQHF. The CDR3 coding sequence is TGTGCCAGCAGTTACAGGGACCTCAATCAGCCCCAGCATTTT.

This chain links TRBV5-1 with TRBJ1-6; D uncertain. Germline V gene data show CDR1 as SGHRS and CDR2 as YFSETQ. The CDR3 runs to 15 residues. Trimming removed 4 bases at V and 7 bases at J, with 15 bases between. Here the CDR3 DNA reads TGCGCCAGCAGCGCGGGTGGGGTAAGGAATTCACCCCTCCACTTT. This sequence encodes CASSAGGVRNSPLHF.

The rearrangement links TRBV7-8 to TRBJ1-2, with 8 bases fitting TRBD1. From germline, CDR1 is SGHVS and CDR2 FQNEAQ. With V trimmed by 5 bases and J by 3 bases, 8 bases remained unmatched. This CDR3 comprises 15 residues. In DNA form, the CDR3 reads TGTGCCAGCAGCCCCCTCCCGGGACAGGACTATGGCTACACCTTC. The encoded protein is CASSPLPGQDYGYTF.

V usage is TRBV3-1 (or the pseudogene TRBV3-2) and J usage is TRBJ2-2; D may be TRBD2 (6 bases). Trimming cost V 4 bases and J 5 bases, with 8 bases left between them. The CDR3 loop spans 13 amino acids. Germline CDR1 is LGHDT and CDR2 is YNNKEL (reference sequence). DNA of the CDR3: TGTGCCAGCAGCCTGACTAGTACCGGGGAGCTGTTTTTT. This sequence encodes CASSLTSTGELFF.

The chain has TRBV2 and TRBJ2-2; D unclear. This CDR3 spans 14 amino acids. The V gene's germline CDR1 is SNHLY and CDR2 FYNNEI. V was pared by 5 bases and J by 3 bases, with 10 bases between. In DNA, the CDR3 is TGTGCCAGCAGTCGTTCCGGCTACACCGGGGAGCTGTTTTTT. Translating gives CASSRSGYTGELFF.

The chain couples TRBV7-8 to TRBJ2-1, with 9 bases fitting TRBD2. The V segment lost 2 bases and the J segment 5 bases; nucleotides outside the gene matches: 16. Germline loops: CDR1 SGHVS, CDR2 FQNEAQ. The CDR3 has 19 amino acids. The CDR3 protein is CASSLILAGLFLGDNEQFF. CDR3 nucleotides: TGTGCCAGCAGCTTAATCCTAGCGGGACTGTTTTTGGGGGACAATGAGCAGTTCTTC.

V usage is TRBV12-3 or TRBV12-4 and J usage is TRBJ2-5, with D possibly being TRBD1 (5 bases). The CDR3 consists of 13 residues. The V gene lost 6 bases and the J gene lost 3 bases, with 11 bases spanning the gap. The CDR3 nucleotides are TGTGCCAGCAGAGGGGTTACGGAAGAGACCCAGTACTTC. Translating it yields CASRGVTEETQYF.

This chain joins TRBV11-2 and TRBJ1-1; no reliable D call. Germline loops: CDR1 SGHAT, CDR2 FQNNGV. This CDR3 comprises 13 residues. Trimming took off 0 bases at V and 1 base at J, with 3 bases between the two ends. In DNA form, the CDR3 reads TGTGCCAGCAGCTTAGATAGGAACACTGAAGCTTTCTTT. It specifies CASSLDRNTEAFF.

V usage is TRBV5-6 and J usage is TRBJ2-7, with 7 bases lining up with TRBD2. CDR1 is SGHDT and CDR2 is YYEEEE in the germline V gene. V trimming: 3 bases; J trimming: 7 bases; junction bases outside the gene matches: 10. The CDR3 has 14 residues. CDR3 nucleotides: TGTGCCAGCAGCTCGGGACTTGGGGGGGATGAGCAGTACTTC. It specifies CASSSGLGGDEQYF.

The chain joins TRBV7-8 to TRBJ1-1, with D unresolved. CDR1 is SGHVS, CDR2 FQNEAQ, per germline. Trimming pared 5 bases from V and 5 bases from J, leaving 9 bases between. The CDR3 extends over 12 amino acids. The CDR3 sequence: CASSRYGTEAFF. In nucleotides, the CDR3 is TGTGCCAGCAGCCGTTATGGGACTGAAGCTTTCTTT.

V usage is TRBV7-2 and J usage is TRBJ1-2; 8 bases fit TRBD1. The CDR3 runs to 12 residues. Per germline, CDR1 SGHTA and CDR2 FQGNSA. After removal of 6 bases from V and 7 bases from J, the junction contained 4 bases not matched to a gene. The CDR3 DNA sequence: TGTGCCAGCAGTCAGGACAGGGTTGGCTACACCTTC. Its translation: CASSQDRVGYTF.

V is TRBV25-1 and J is TRBJ2-1; 10 bases are shared with TRBD2. The CDR3 is 15 amino acids. Germline V lookup: CDR1 MGHDK, CDR2 SYGVNS. The J segment lost 4 bases and the V segment lost 5 bases, leaving 5 bases of the junction unmatched. The CDR3 reads CASSLAGAGYNEQFF. CDR3 nucleotides: TGTGCCAGCAGTCTAGCGGGGGCAGGTTACAATGAGCAGTTCTTC.

This rearrangement joins TRBV11-2 to TRBJ2-7; D uncertain. Per germline, CDR1 SGHAT and CDR2 FQNNGV. Trimming took 4 bases from V and 0 from J, leaving 4 bases between them. This CDR3 spans 12 amino acids. The CDR3: CASSSDSYEQYF. The CDR3 DNA follows: TGTGCCAGCAGCTCGGACTCCTACGAGCAGTACTTC.

The chain carries TRBV10-3 and TRBJ2-1; 9 nucleotides match TRBD2. Per the germline V gene, CDR1 is ENHRY and CDR2 is SYGVKD. Germline trimming cut 6 bases from V and 0 bases from J; bases unmatched to any gene: 3. This CDR3 is built from 15 residues. The DNA of the CDR3 is TGTGCCATCAGGCGGGAGGGGAGCTCCTACAATGAGCAGTTCTTC. As protein: CAIRREGSSYNEQFF.

CDR3: CASSLEGGAYNEQFF. Written as DNA, the CDR3 is TGTGCCAGCAGCCTCGAGGGGGGGGCCTACAATGAGCAGTTCTTC. The V and J genes are TRBV3-1 (or the pseudogene TRBV3-2) and TRBJ2-1; tentative D call: TRBD2 (7 bases). CDR1 and CDR2 (germline): LGHDT, YNNKEL (reference sequence). The CDR3 contains 15 residues. V was trimmed by 4 bases and J by 2 bases, leaving 12 bases between them.

This sequence joins TRBV19 and TRBJ1-2; D unclear. The CDR3 sequence is 15 residues long. Germline assignment: CDR1 LNHDA and CDR2 SQIVND (reference sequence). V was shortened by 1 base and J by 0 bases, with 9 bases between the two germline ends. The CDR3: CASSIGTVTNYGYTF. Written as DNA, the CDR3 is TGTGCCAGTAGTATAGGAACGGTTACTAACTATGGCTACACCTTC.

This sequence joins TRBV28 and TRBJ2-2; 8 bases map to TRBD1. The CDR3 has 16 amino acids. V was clipped by 9 bases and J by 7 bases; unmatched bases: 16. Germline CDR1 is MDHEN and CDR2 is SYDVKM. The CDR3 DNA reads as TGTGCCAGTAAAAGGACAGGGACTTTCATTGTCGGGGAGCTGTTTTTT. This gives the protein CASKRTGTFIVGELFF.